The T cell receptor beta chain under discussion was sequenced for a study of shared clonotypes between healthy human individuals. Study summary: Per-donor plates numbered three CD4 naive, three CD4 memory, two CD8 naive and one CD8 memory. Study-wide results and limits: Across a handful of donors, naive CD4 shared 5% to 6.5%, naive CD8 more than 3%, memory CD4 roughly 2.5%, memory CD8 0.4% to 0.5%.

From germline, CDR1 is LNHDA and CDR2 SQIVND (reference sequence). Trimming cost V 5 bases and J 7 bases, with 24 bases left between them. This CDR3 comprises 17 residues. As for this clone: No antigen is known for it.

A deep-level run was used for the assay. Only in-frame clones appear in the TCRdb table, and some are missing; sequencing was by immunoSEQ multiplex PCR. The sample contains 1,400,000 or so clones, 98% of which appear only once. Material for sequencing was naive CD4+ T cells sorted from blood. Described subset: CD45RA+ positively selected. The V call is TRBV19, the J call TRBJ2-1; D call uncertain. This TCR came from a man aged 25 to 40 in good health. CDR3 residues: CASSLLSSEIYNNEQFF. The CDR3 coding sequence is TGTGCCAGTAGTCTTCTTTCCTCGGAAATTTACAATAATGAGCAGTTCTTC.